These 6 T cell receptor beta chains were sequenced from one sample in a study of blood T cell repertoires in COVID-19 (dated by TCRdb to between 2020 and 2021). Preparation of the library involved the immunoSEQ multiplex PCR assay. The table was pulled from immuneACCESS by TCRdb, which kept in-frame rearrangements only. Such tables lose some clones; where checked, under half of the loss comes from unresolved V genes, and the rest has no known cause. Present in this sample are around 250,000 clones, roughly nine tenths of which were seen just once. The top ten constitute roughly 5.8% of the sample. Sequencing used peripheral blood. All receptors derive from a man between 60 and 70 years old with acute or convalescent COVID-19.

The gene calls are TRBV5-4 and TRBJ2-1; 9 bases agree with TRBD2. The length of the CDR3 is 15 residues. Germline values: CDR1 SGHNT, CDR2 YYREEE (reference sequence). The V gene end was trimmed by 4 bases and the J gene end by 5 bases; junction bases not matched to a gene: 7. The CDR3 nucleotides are TGTGCCAGCAGCCCCAGGGTAGCGGGAGACAATGAGCAGTTCTTC. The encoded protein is CASSPRVAGDNEQFF. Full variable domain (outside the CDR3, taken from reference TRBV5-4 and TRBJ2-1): ETGVTQSPTHLIKTRGQQVTLRCSSQSGHNTVSWYQQALGQGPQFIFQYYREEENGRGNFPPRFSGLQFPNYSSELNVNALELDDSALYLCASSPRVAGDNEQFFGPGTRLTVL.

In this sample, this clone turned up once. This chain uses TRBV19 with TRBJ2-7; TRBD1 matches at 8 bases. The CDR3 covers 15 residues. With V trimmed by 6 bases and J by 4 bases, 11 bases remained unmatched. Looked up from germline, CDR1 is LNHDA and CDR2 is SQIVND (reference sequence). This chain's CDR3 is CASSQNGQGGYEQYF. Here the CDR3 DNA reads TGTGCCAGTAGCCAGAACGGACAGGGAGGTTACGAGCAGTACTTC.

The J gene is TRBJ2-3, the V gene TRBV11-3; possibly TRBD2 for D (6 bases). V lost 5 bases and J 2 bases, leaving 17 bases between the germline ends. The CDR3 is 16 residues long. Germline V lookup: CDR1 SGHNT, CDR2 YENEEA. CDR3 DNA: TGTGCCAGCAGCAAGACTAGTTCGCCGATCACAGATACGCAGTATTTT. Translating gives CASSKTSSPITDTQYF. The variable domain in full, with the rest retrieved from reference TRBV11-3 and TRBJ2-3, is EAGVVQSPRYKIIEKKQPVAFWCNPISGHNTLYWYLQNLGQGPELLIRYENEEAVDDSQLPKDRFSAERLKGVDSTLKIQPAELGDSAVYLCASSKTSSPITDTQYFGPGTRLTVL.

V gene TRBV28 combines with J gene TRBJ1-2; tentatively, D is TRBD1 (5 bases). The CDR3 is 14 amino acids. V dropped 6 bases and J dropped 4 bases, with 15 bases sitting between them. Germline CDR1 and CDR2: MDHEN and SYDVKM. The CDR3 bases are TGTGCCAGCAGCACTCCCGGGGGAGGCTATGGCTACACCTTC. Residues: CASSTPGGGYGYTF.

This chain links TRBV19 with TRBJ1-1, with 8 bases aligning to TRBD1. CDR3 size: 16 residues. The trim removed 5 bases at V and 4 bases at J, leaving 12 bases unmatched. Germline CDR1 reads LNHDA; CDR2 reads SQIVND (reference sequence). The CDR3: CASSPGQGARGTEAFF. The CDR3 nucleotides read TGTGCCAGTAGTCCAGGCCAGGGGGCGCGTGGCACTGAAGCTTTCTTT.

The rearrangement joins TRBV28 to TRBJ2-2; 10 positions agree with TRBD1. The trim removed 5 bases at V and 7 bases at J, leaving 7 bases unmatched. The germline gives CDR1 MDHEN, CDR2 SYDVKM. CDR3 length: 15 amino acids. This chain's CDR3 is CASSARDRGRGELFF. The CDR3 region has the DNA TGTGCCAGCAGTGCGAGAGACAGGGGGCGCGGGGAGCTGTTTTTT. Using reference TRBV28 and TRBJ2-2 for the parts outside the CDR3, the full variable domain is DVKVTQSSRYLVKRTGEKVFLECVQDMDHENMFWYRQDPGLGLRLIYFSYDVKMKEKGDIPEGYSVSREKKERFSLILESASTNQTSMYLCASSARDRGRGELFFGEGSRLTVL.